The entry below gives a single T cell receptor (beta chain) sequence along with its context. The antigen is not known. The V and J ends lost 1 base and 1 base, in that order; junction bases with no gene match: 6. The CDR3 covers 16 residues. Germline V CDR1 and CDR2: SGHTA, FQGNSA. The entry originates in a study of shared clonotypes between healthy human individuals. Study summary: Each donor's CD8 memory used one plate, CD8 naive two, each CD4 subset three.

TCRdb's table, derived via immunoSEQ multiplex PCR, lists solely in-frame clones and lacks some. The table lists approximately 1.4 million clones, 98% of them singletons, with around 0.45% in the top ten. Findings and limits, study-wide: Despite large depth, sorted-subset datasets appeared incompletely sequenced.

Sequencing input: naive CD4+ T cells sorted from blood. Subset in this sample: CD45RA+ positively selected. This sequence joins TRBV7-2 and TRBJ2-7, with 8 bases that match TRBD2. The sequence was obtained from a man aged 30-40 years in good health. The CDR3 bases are TGTGCCAGCAGCTTAGTTCTCGGGAGGGCGTCCTACGAGCAGTACTTC. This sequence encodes CASSLVLGRASYEQYF.